Shown below are 25 T cell receptor beta chains from a single sample sequenced in a study of T cell responses to AZD1222 COVID-19 vaccine. Repertoires were generated with immunoSEQ multiplex PCR, while TCRdb's copy carries only in-frame clones and drops some. The sample has roughly 120,000 clones, about 93% seen once; the top ten hold over 6.5%. Sample: peripheral blood, taken on day 0 of AZD1222 vaccination. These receptors came from an adult in good health.

The rearrangement joins TRBV6-5 to TRBJ1-2; the match to TRBD1 covers 10 bases. V lost 5 bases, J lost 0 bases, and 3 bases stayed unmatched. Germline V CDR1 and CDR2: MNHEY, SVGAGI. This CDR3 has 15 residues. CDR3 protein: CASSTGTGANYGYTF. CDR3 DNA: TGTGCCAGCAGTACCGGGACAGGGGCTAACTATGGCTACACCTTC.

The gene calls are TRBV6-1 and TRBJ1-1; D call uncertain. The CDR3 runs 13 residues. V was cut by 2 bases and J by 1 base, with 5 bases left in between. CDR1 is MNHNS, CDR2 SASEGT, per germline. The CDR3, as DNA: TGTGCCAGCAGTGAACCCTGGAACACTGAAGCTTTCTTT. This codes for CASSEPWNTEAFF.

The rearrangement links TRBV28 to TRBJ1-5, with 7 nucleotides matching TRBD1. The V segment lost 7 bases and the J segment 6 bases; nucleotides outside the gene matches: 6. The CDR3 contains 13 residues. Germline V gene lookup returns CDR1 MDHEN and CDR2 SYDVKM. The CDR3 region is CASTPGGSQPQHF. Written as DNA, the CDR3 is TGTGCCAGCACCCCAGGGGGTAGTCAGCCCCAGCATTTT.

V and J are TRBV6-4 and TRBJ2-1, with D maybe TRBD2 (5 bases). Germline V gene sequence: CDR1 MRHNA, CDR2 SNTAGT. The CDR3 is made up of 18 amino acids. V was pared by 4 bases and J by 7 bases, with 26 bases between. This CDR3 reads CASSGGRNGKGVANEQFF. The DNA for the CDR3 is TGTGCCAGCAGTGGAGGACGGAACGGGAAGGGCGTAGCGAATGAGCAGTTCTTC.

V gene TRBV3-1 (or the pseudogene TRBV3-2) combines with J gene TRBJ1-5; D ambiguous. The germline V gene has CDR1 LGHDT and CDR2 YNNKEL (reference sequence). The CDR3 is 15 residues long. Trimming took off 5 bases at V and 2 bases at J, with 13 bases between the two ends. The CDR3 is CASSLSPVGNQPQHF. The CDR3 DNA reads as TGTGCCAGCAGCTTATCGCCGGTGGGCAATCAGCCCCAGCATTTT.

This CDR3 is CASSQETTGGIGYGYTF. The CDR3 region has the DNA TGTGCCAGCAGCCAAGAGACTACAGGGGGCATAGGTTATGGCTACACCTTC. This chain links TRBV4-2 with TRBJ1-2, with 9 bases that match TRBD1. Trimming took 0 bases from V and 5 from J; bases not matched to a gene: 10. Germline CDR1 LGHNA, CDR2 YNFKEQ. The CDR3 loop spans 17 amino acids.

By sample fraction, this clone is large (0.1 to 1%). This chain uses TRBV7-9 with TRBJ2-7, with D possibly TRBD1 on 12 matching bases. Trimming removed 4 bases at V and 5 bases at J, with 30 bases between. The length of the CDR3 is 19 residues. The germline V gene encodes CDR1 SEHNR and CDR2 FQNEAQ (reference sequence). CDR3 DNA sequence: TGTGCCAGCAGCTCAGGGGACAGGGGGCGGCTAGCGGGAGGCCACGAGCAGTACTTC. Amino acid sequence: CASSSGDRGRLAGGHEQYF.

This chain links TRBV30 with TRBJ1-3; D uncertain. The CDR3 is 13 residues long. V lost 2 bases and J lost 0, with 5 bases in between. Per germline, CDR1 GTSNPN and CDR2 SVGIG (reference sequence). The CDR3, as DNA: TGTGCCTGGAGTCAGGACTCTGGAAACACCATATATTTT. It is translated as CAWSQDSGNTIYF.

The V gene is TRBV18, the J gene TRBJ2-7; a weak D match, TRBD2 (6 bases). The CDR3 totals 15 residues. Germline-derived CDR1 and CDR2 are KGHSH and LQKENI. The V and J ends lost 3 bases and 4 bases respectively, with 16 bases between them. The CDR3 bases are TGTGCCAGCTCACCGACCGAGACTAGTATGTACGAGCAGTACTTC. Its protein product is CASSPTETSMYEQYF.

This sequence joins TRBV5-1 and TRBJ2-7, with D perhaps TRBD1 (5 bases). From germline, CDR1 is SGHRS and CDR2 YFSETQ. The CDR3 loop spans 15 amino acids. The germline V and J ends were trimmed by 0 bases and 2 bases, with 12 bases remaining between them. CDR3 DNA: TGCGCCAGCAGCTTGGGGCCAGGGTTGGCCTACGAGCAGTACTTC. Translated, it gives CASSLGPGLAYEQYF.

The sample holds one count of this clone. The rearrangement joins TRBV30 to TRBJ2-1; TRBD2 aligns across 7 bases. CDR3 size: 12 residues. V lost 2 bases to trimming and J lost 11 bases; unmatched junction nucleotides: 6. The germline gives CDR1 GTSNPN, CDR2 SVGIG (reference sequence). CDR3 DNA: TGTGCCTGGAGTTGGGGGGGGATGAAGCAGTTCTTC. This gives the protein CAWSWGGMKQFF.

J is TRBJ2-7 and V is TRBV5-4; 9 bases match TRBD1. This CDR3 is 15 amino acids long. J was trimmed by 3 bases and V by 4 bases; bases with no gene match: 8. Germline values: CDR1 SGHNT, CDR2 YYREEE (reference sequence). The CDR3 DNA follows: TGTGCCAGCAGCCCAAGGACAGGGGAGGGCTACGAGCAGTACTTC. This encodes CASSPRTGEGYEQYF.

The genes are TRBV5-1 and TRBJ2-3; D gene unclear. The CDR3 contains 16 residues. The germline V and J ends were trimmed by 2 bases and 0 bases, with 13 bases remaining between them. Germline CDR1 and CDR2: SGHRS and YFSETQ. The CDR3 region is CASSFGKTYSTDTQYF. The CDR3, as DNA: TGCGCCAGCAGCTTTGGGAAGACCTATAGCACAGATACGCAGTATTTT.

The rearrangement joins TRBV19 to TRBJ1-2; 10 positions match TRBD1. V dropped 3 bases and J dropped 7; count of bases not matched to a gene: 5. Germline V gene data show CDR1 as LNHDA and CDR2 as SQIVND (reference sequence). The CDR3 runs 14 residues. CDR3 residues: CASSIRDRGGGYTF. In DNA, the CDR3 is TGTGCCAGTAGTATCCGGGACAGGGGAGGTGGCTACACCTTC.

The CDR3 nucleotides are TGCGCCAGCAGCGGGACTGGGAACTATAATTCACCCCTCCACTTT. Protein: CASSGTGNYNSPLHF. J is TRBJ1-6 and V is TRBV5-1; perhaps TRBD1 as D (5 bases). CDR1 and CDR2 (germline): SGHRS, YFSETQ. Trimming took 4 bases from V and 3 from J, leaving 11 bases between them. The CDR3 covers 15 residues.

The chain carries TRBV6-2 or TRBV6-3 and TRBJ2-2; no clear D. Trimming left V 6 bases short and J 7 bases short, with 9 bases between. The CDR3 is made up of 12 amino acids. Germline values: CDR1 MNHEY, CDR2 SVGEGT. Here the CDR3 reads CASSRELGELFF. CDR3 nucleotides: TGTGCCAGCAGCCGCGAGCTCGGGGAGCTGTTTTTT.

The chain joins TRBV30 to TRBJ1-3; D gene ambiguous. In germline, CDR1 is GTSNPN, CDR2 SVGIG (reference sequence). CDR3 length: 13 amino acids. Between the trimmed V and J ends, which lost 0 bases and 3 bases, there was a span of 6 bases. The CDR3 nucleotides read TGTGCCTGGAGTGTATGGGGTGGAAACACCATATATTTT. Its translation is CAWSVWGGNTIYF.

This clone was observed once. This sequence joins TRBV5-4 and TRBJ1-5; TRBD1 matches 8 bases. With 9 bases clipped from V and 6 bases from J, the junction kept 5 bases outside the gene matches. Germline V gene data show CDR1 as SGHNT and CDR2 as YYREEE (reference sequence). This CDR3 spans 12 amino acids. The CDR3 sequence: CAIGQGGQPQHF. CDR3 bases: TGTGCCATCGGACAGGGAGGTCAGCCCCAGCATTTT.

The chain uses TRBV5-5 and TRBJ1-6; D is uncertain. Germline CDR1 and CDR2: SGHKS and YYEKEE (reference sequence). This CDR3 contains 17 residues. The germline V and J ends were trimmed by 3 bases and 0 bases, with 13 bases remaining between them. The CDR3 region is CASSSAPLGSYNSPLHF. The CDR3 DNA is TGTGCCAGCAGCTCCGCCCCCCTTGGCTCCTATAATTCACCCCTCCACTTT.

The V gene is TRBV6-6, the J gene TRBJ1-4; D unresolved. CDR1 and CDR2 from the germline V gene are MNHNY and SVGAGI (reference sequence). Trimming took 0 bases from V and 4 from J, leaving 9 bases between them. The CDR3 has 15 amino acids. The CDR3 region is CASSYSNQINEKLFF. DNA for the CDR3: TGTGCCAGCAGTTACTCGAACCAGATTAATGAAAAACTGTTTTTT.

The chain combines TRBV3-1 (or the pseudogene TRBV3-2) with TRBJ2-3; D ambiguous. The V end lost 1 base, the J end lost 6 bases, and 8 bases lay between the germline ends. The germline V gene has CDR1 LGHDT and CDR2 YNNKEL (reference sequence). The CDR3 contains 13 residues. The CDR3, as DNA: TGTGCCAGCAGCCAAGTAGGAGTGGATACGCAGTATTTT. Protein product: CASSQVGVDTQYF.

The chain combines TRBV11-2 with TRBJ2-7; 9 bases align to TRBD2. The trim removed 4 bases at V and 4 bases at J, leaving 5 bases unmatched. CDR1 SGHAT and CDR2 FQNNGV come from the germline V gene. This CDR3 is 14 amino acids long. The DNA of the CDR3 is TGTGCCAGCAGCTATGGGACTAGCTGGTACGAGCAGTACTTC. Translating it yields CASSYGTSWYEQYF.

This sequence joins TRBV5-8 and TRBJ2-3; TRBD2 might be the D (5 bases). The CDR3 is 16 residues long. Germline CDR1 SGHTS, CDR2 YDEGEE. V gave up 0 bases and J gave up 1 base, with 12 bases separating them. CDR3 coding DNA: TGTGCCAGCAGCTTGGGCGGAGGCACTCGCACAGATACGCAGTATTTT. This translates into CASSLGGGTRTDTQYF. Based on the CDR3 plus reference TRBV5-8 and TRBJ2-3, the full variable domain is EAGVTQSPTHLIKTRGQQATLRCSPISGHTSVYWYQQALGLGLQFLLWYDEGEERNRGNFPPRFSGRQFPNYSSELNVNALELEDSALYLCASSLGGGTRTDTQYFGPGTRLTVL.

J is TRBJ2-7 and V is TRBV6-5; TRBD1 is a possible D gene (5 bases). The CDR3 runs to 14 residues. CDR1 and CDR2 from the germline V gene are MNHEY and SVGAGI. V was cut by 6 bases and J by 3 bases, with 15 bases left in between. The CDR3 region has the DNA TGTGCCAGCAGATCCTTACAGGCAATCTACGAGCAGTACTTC. Translated, it gives CASRSLQAIYEQYF.

The V gene is TRBV6-1, the J gene TRBJ2-7, with a tentative D call TRBD2 (7 bases). The CDR3 extends over 15 amino acids. Trimming removed 3 bases from V and 0 bases from J, with 12 bases in between. Germline V gene data show CDR1 as MNHNS and CDR2 as SASEGT. This CDR3 reads CASSEEGGNSYEQYF. The CDR3 nucleotides are TGTGCCAGCAGTGAGGAGGGGGGGAACTCCTACGAGCAGTACTTC.